This T cell receptor beta chain came from a study of blood T cells in healthy people across ages. The study's findings and limits: Age brought a roughly linear fall in TCR beta diversity measured per million T cells.

Primed by a sample-barcoded 5' primer and a J-beta primer mix, a second PCR proceeded for about 7 to 11 cycles. TCRdb re-derived calls from the 5' RACE reads in MiXCR, one entry per CDR3 protein. This table has approximately 1.5 million distinct CDR3 sequences, 34% appearing once. Worth noting for this clonotype: Its antigen is unidentified.

V lost 12 bases and J lost 3, with 17 bases in between. This CDR3 is 13 amino acids long. Germline values: CDR1 KGHDR, CDR2 SFDVKD. PBMCs were isolated at a quantity of at least 6.5 million per sample. This clonotype originated in a woman in her 30s in good health. Sequencing was performed on blood. The chain joins TRBV24-1 to TRBJ2-7; D possibly corresponds to TRBD1 (6 bases). Here the CDR3 DNA reads TGTGCCTCCCAGACAGGCGAAGACTACGAGCAGTACTTC. This sequence encodes CASQTGEDYEQYF.